The entry below gives a single T cell receptor beta chain sequence along with its context. Its antigen is not known. These data are taken from a study of vaccination and CD4 T cells after COVID-19. Oncomine TCR Beta short-read sequencing was applied to DNA from cultured CD4+ T cells. TCRdb redid the calling of the PCR reads with MiXCR, one entry per CDR3 protein. The repertoire holds 2,000 to 2,500 distinct CDR3 sequences, with 15% to 20% as singletons. Indicated treatment: roughly 11-day PBMC culture with coronavirus spike peptide pools or control peptides (ViraFEST assay). The unexposed donor provided CD4+ T cells, which were taken before the COVID-19 pandemic (2011-2018). The germline gives CDR1 ENHRY, CDR2 SYGVKD. The CDR3 is made up of 14 amino acids. V was pared by 0 bases and J by 6 bases, with 0 bases of the junction left unmatched.

This clonotype originated in a human donor in good health. The specimen sequenced was CD4+ T cells from blood, cultured in vitro. The chain recombines TRBV10-3 with TRBJ1-5; 9 bases fit TRBD1. The chain's CDR3 is CAISESGQGQPQHF. The CDR3 region has the DNA TGTGCCATCAGTGAGTCGGGACAGGGTCAGCCCCAGCATTTT.